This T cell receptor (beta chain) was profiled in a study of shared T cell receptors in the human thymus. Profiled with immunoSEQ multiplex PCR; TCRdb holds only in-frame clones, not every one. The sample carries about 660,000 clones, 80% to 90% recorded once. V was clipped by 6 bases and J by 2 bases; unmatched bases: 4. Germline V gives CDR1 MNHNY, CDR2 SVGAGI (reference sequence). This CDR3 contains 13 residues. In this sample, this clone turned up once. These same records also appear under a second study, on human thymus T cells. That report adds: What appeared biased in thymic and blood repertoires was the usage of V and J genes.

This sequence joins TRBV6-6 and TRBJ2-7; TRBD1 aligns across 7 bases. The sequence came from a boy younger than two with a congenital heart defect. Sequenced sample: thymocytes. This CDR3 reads CASSNRGPYEQYF. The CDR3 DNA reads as TGTGCCAGCAGCAACAGGGGTCCCTACGAGCAGTACTTC.